Presented here are 15 T cell receptor beta chains from one specimen sequenced in a study of blood T cell repertoires in COVID-19. Clones were sequenced by immunoSEQ multiplex PCR, and TCRdb holds only the in-frame ones, with some missing. The sample yields roughly 80,000 clones, around four fifths seen once. Sequencing input: peripheral blood. These receptors were collected from a human donor in a cohort sampled during active COVID-19.

The chain couples TRBV6-5 to TRBJ1-1, with TRBD1 matching over 7 bases. The length of the CDR3 is 15 residues. Germline trimming cut 5 bases from V and 0 bases from J; bases unmatched to any gene: 6. Germline CDR1 reads MNHEY; CDR2 reads SVGAGI. This chain's CDR3 is CASSNRDSVNTEAFF. The CDR3 nucleotides read TGTGCCAGCAGTAACCGGGACAGCGTGAACACTGAAGCTTTCTTT.

This clone has more than one count but fewer than ten. The chain joins TRBV19 to TRBJ1-2; D not resolved. Germline loops: CDR1 LNHDA, CDR2 SQIVND (reference sequence). Trimming left V 7 bases short and J 5 bases short, with 20 bases between. The CDR3 totals 15 residues. In nucleotides, the CDR3 is TGTGCCAGTAAGACCGCCAAGGGAGCGTTATATGGCTACACCTTC. Its translation is CASKTAKGALYGYTF.

This clone was recorded once. The J gene is TRBJ2-5, the V gene TRBV5-6; the D gene is possibly TRBD2 (7 bases). Germline CDR1 and CDR2: SGHDT and YYEEEE. The CDR3 is 15 residues long. Trimming stripped 3 bases from V and 2 bases from J, with 14 bases between. CDR3 in DNA: TGTGCCAGCAGCTCCAGGGGAGCGGGGCAAGAGACCCAGTACTTC. It encodes CASSSRGAGQETQYF.

V gene TRBV6-1 combines with J gene TRBJ1-3; D is unclear. The CDR3 extends over 14 amino acids. CDR1 MNHNS and CDR2 SASEGT come from the germline V gene. The germline V and J ends were trimmed by 2 bases and 0 bases, with 5 bases remaining between them. Written as DNA, the CDR3 is TGTGCCAGCAGTGAAAATTACTCTGGAAACACCATATATTTT. The encoded protein is CASSENYSGNTIYF.

The chain has TRBV28 and TRBJ1-1; no clear D. V lost 2 bases and J 5 bases, leaving 12 bases between the germline ends. The CDR3 has 14 amino acids. Germline CDR1 is MDHEN and CDR2 is SYDVKM. CDR3 DNA sequence: TGTGCCAGCAGTTTACGAAGGGAGGGTACTGAAGCTTTCTTT. Translation: CASSLRREGTEAFF.

This clone has more than one count but fewer than ten. The rearrangement links TRBV29-1 to TRBJ1-5; the match to TRBD1 covers 7 bases. CDR3 length: 13 residues. The V segment lost 6 bases and the J segment 4 bases; nucleotides outside the gene matches: 6. Germline CDR1 and CDR2: SQVTM and ANQGSEA. CDR3 coding DNA: TGCAGCGTAACTCTGACAGGGAATCAGCCCCAGCATTTT. Its translation is CSVTLTGNQPQHF. The full variable domain, its missing parts supplied by reference TRBV29-1 and TRBJ1-5, is SAVISQKPSRDICQRGTSLTIQCQVDSQVTMMFWYRQQPGQSLTLIATANQGSEATYESGFVIDKFPISRPNLTFSTLTVSNMSPEDSSIYLCSVTLTGNQPQHFGDGTRLSIL.

This chain uses TRBV6-5 with TRBJ1-1; D unresolved. CDR1 is MNHEY, CDR2 SVGAGI, per germline. Deletions cut 2 bases from V and 4 bases from J, with 11 bases between. This CDR3 is built from 14 residues. The CDR3 loop reads CASSYVPGSTEAFF. The CDR3 DNA reads TGTGCCAGCAGTTACGTGCCCGGGTCCACTGAAGCTTTCTTT.

The chain carries TRBV3-1 (or the pseudogene TRBV3-2) and TRBJ2-1; perhaps TRBD2 as D (6 bases). The V end was cut by 3 bases, the J end by 2 bases, with 14 bases between. The CDR3 totals 16 residues. Germline V gene data show CDR1 as LGHDT and CDR2 as YNNKEL (reference sequence). The CDR3 bases are TGTGCCAGCAGCCAGGCCGGGACTGGACCCTACAATGAGCAGTTCTTC. Encoded protein: CASSQAGTGPYNEQFF.

J is TRBJ1-6 and V is TRBV29-1; no clear D gene. The germline CDR1 and CDR2 sequences are SQVTM and ANQGSEA. With 4 bases removed from V and 6 bases from J, the gap between germline ends came to 10 bases. This CDR3 has 13 residues. As DNA, the CDR3 is TGCAGCGTTGCCCCCGGGTCTAATTCACCCCTCCACTTT. It translates to CSVAPGSNSPLHF.

The J gene is TRBJ2-1, the V gene TRBV7-3; TRBD1 matches at 10 bases. V shed 1 base, J shed 10 bases, and the junction held 7 bases outside the gene matches. The V gene's germline CDR1 is SGHTA and CDR2 FQGTGA. There are 15 residues in the CDR3. CDR3 in DNA: TGTGCCAGCAGCTTAATAGGGACAGGGGCCAACGAGCAGTTCTTC. Encoded protein: CASSLIGTGANEQFF.

The V call is TRBV6-5, the J call TRBJ1-1, with D perhaps matching TRBD1 (5 bases). Trimming left V 2 bases short and J 4 bases short, with 11 bases between. From germline, CDR1 is MNHEY and CDR2 SVGAGI. The CDR3 has 14 amino acids. The CDR3 bases are TGTGCCAGCAGTTACGTCCCAGGGATCACTGAAGCTTTCTTT. Amino acid sequence: CASSYVPGITEAFF.

The genes are TRBV28 and TRBJ1-2; D is uncertain. V shed 5 bases and J shed 8 bases, with 12 bases lying between them. Germline assignment: CDR1 MDHEN and CDR2 SYDVKM. The CDR3 has 12 residues. DNA for the CDR3: TGTGCCAGCAGTCTACTCCCACGGGGCTACACCTTC. Translating gives CASSLLPRGYTF.

This sequence joins TRBV5-5 and TRBJ2-7; TRBD2 matches at 12 bases. The CDR3 has 15 residues. Germline trimming cut 5 bases from V and 5 bases from J; bases unmatched to any gene: 8. Germline V gene data show CDR1 as SGHKS and CDR2 as YYEKEE (reference sequence). CDR3 DNA sequence: TGTGCCAGCAGGGCTACTAGCGGGGGGTTCCACGAGCAGTACTTC. Translating it yields CASRATSGGFHEQYF. The full variable domain, with the rest looked up from reference TRBV5-5 and TRBJ2-7, is DAGVTQSPTHLIKTRGQQVTLRCSPISGHKSVSWYQQVLGQGPQFIFQYYEKEERGRGNFPDRFSARQFPNYSSELNVNALLLGDSALYLCASRATSGGFHEQYFGPGTRLTVT.

The rearrangement uses TRBV5-1 and TRBJ2-7; the match to TRBD1 covers 12 bases. The CDR3 loop spans 14 amino acids. Trimming removed 4 bases from V and 5 bases from J; junction bases left unmatched: 4. Germline-derived CDR1 and CDR2 are SGHRS and YFSETQ. The CDR3 protein is CASSPGTGGDEQYF. As DNA, the CDR3 is TGCGCCAGCAGCCCCGGGACAGGGGGCGACGAGCAGTACTTC.

This clone was seen only a few times. The genes are TRBV2 and TRBJ1-6, with 7 bases aligning to TRBD1. V was clipped by 10 bases and J by 4 bases; unmatched bases: 7. This CDR3 is 14 amino acids long. In germline, CDR1 is SNHLY, CDR2 FYNNEI. CDR3 DNA sequence: TGTGCCATCCTGACAGGGAGATATAATTCACCCCTCCACTTT. Protein product: CAILTGRYNSPLHF.